The 26 T cell receptor beta chains below come from one sample, sequenced in a study of blood T cell repertoires in COVID-19. The assay was immunoSEQ multiplex PCR, and TCRdb's table has in-frame clones only and misses some. The sample lists around 140,000 clones; 87% were seen once. Material for sequencing was peripheral blood. All receptors derive from a man in his fifties or sixties who had recovered from COVID-19.

The V call is TRBV4-1, the J call TRBJ1-1; no firm D call. The CDR3 is 13 amino acids. Germline V gene sequence: CDR1 MGHRA, CDR2 YSYEKL. Trimming cost V 4 bases and J 3 bases, with 9 bases left between them. In nucleotides, the CDR3 is TGCGCCAGCAGCCCTCTTACACACACTGAAGCTTTCTTT. Translated, it gives CASSPLTHTEAFF.

In DNA, the CDR3 is TGTGCCAGCAGTGAACCGGGACAAACTGAAGCTTTCTTT. It specifies CASSEPGQTEAFF. The chain uses TRBV25-1 and TRBJ1-1, with D perhaps matching TRBD1 (6 bases). Trimming took 2 bases from V and 5 from J, leaving 9 bases between them. Germline V gene lookup returns CDR1 MGHDK and CDR2 SYGVNS. The CDR3 spans 13 residues.

In its sample, this clone was seen a few times. The gene calls are TRBV7-9 and TRBJ1-2, with a weak D call TRBD1 (5 bases). The CDR3 has 14 amino acids. Deletions cut 1 base from V and 4 bases from J, with 10 bases between. Per germline, CDR1 SEHNR and CDR2 FQNEAQ (reference sequence). CDR3 region: CASSLVGTGYGYTF. The CDR3 DNA reads as TGTGCCAGCAGCTTAGTAGGGACTGGCTATGGCTACACCTTC.

The chain joins TRBV5-6 to TRBJ2-7; possible D gene TRBD1, 6 bases. Per germline, CDR1 SGHDT and CDR2 YYEEEE. Trimming took 4 bases from V and 6 from J, leaving 17 bases between them. This CDR3 contains 14 residues. In DNA, the CDR3 is TGTGCCAGCAGCGCCGCGGCAGGGGCCCTCGAGCAGTACTTC. Translating gives CASSAAAGALEQYF.

The chain recombines TRBV7-2 with TRBJ2-7, with D possibly matching TRBD2 (5 bases). Germline CDR1 SGHTA, CDR2 FQGNSA. V was shortened by 4 bases and J by 5 bases, with 12 bases between the two germline ends. The length of the CDR3 is 13 residues. CDR3 in DNA: TGTGCCAGCAGCTCAGCCGAGGGAAACGAGCAGTACTTC. This gives the protein CASSSAEGNEQYF. Supplemented by reference TRBV7-2 and TRBJ2-7, the full variable domain reads GAGVSQSPSNKVTEKGKDVELRCDPISGHTALYWYRQSLGQGLEFLIYFQGNSAPDKSGLPSDRFSAERTGGSVSTLTIQRTQQEDSAVYLCASSSAEGNEQYFGPGTRLTVT.

This clone was seen a few times. The chain uses TRBV12-3 or TRBV12-4 and TRBJ1-1; no definite D call. There are 12 residues in the CDR3. V lost 6 bases, J lost 3 bases, and 8 bases lay in between. CDR3 DNA sequence: TGTGCCAGCAGGGCGGATTACACTGAAGCTTTCTTT. It yields the protein CASRADYTEAFF.

The J gene is TRBJ2-5, the V gene TRBV5-5; a possible D gene is TRBD2 (6 bases). V dropped 0 bases and J dropped 3 bases, with 12 bases sitting between them. The CDR3 has 15 amino acids. Per germline, CDR1 SGHKS and CDR2 YYEKEE (reference sequence). CDR3 bases: TGTGCCAGCAGCTTGGCCCCCCTAGCGAAAGAGACCCAGTACTTC. It codes for CASSLAPLAKETQYF.

The CDR3: CASSPTGDYEQYF. The CDR3 nucleotides read TGTGCCAGTAGTCCTACAGGGGACTACGAGCAGTACTTC. The genes are TRBV19 and TRBJ2-7, with 7 bases matching TRBD1. This CDR3 contains 13 residues. J lost 3 bases, V lost 5 bases, and 4 bases had no gene match. CDR1 is LNHDA, CDR2 SQIVND, per germline (reference sequence).

J is TRBJ2-7 and V is TRBV5-4, with D perhaps matching TRBD1 (6 bases). Between the trimmed V and J ends, which lost 3 bases and 2 bases, there was a span of 12 bases. The CDR3 sequence is 14 residues long. Per the germline V gene, CDR1 is SGHNT and CDR2 is YYREEE (reference sequence). DNA of the CDR3: TGTGCCAGCAGCTCCGCCGGGACACCCTACGAGCAGTACTTC. This codes for CASSSAGTPYEQYF. The full variable domain, with the rest looked up from reference TRBV5-4 and TRBJ2-7, is ETGVTQSPTHLIKTRGQQVTLRCSSQSGHNTVSWYQQALGQGPQFIFQYYREEENGRGNFPPRFSGLQFPNYSSELNVNALELDDSALYLCASSSAGTPYEQYFGPGTRLTVT.

The chain recombines TRBV4-3 with TRBJ2-7; tentatively, D is TRBD1 (7 bases). Germline V lookup: CDR1 LGHNA, CDR2 YSLEER. The CDR3 is 16 amino acids. V was shortened by 0 bases and J by 0 bases, with 12 bases between the two germline ends. The CDR3 DNA is TGCGCCAGCAGCCAAGATGGCCAGGGGGGCTCCTACGAGCAGTACTTC. This codes for CASSQDGQGGSYEQYF.

V gene TRBV10-3 combines with J gene TRBJ2-7; 14 bases are shared with TRBD2. Per the germline V gene, CDR1 is ENHRY and CDR2 is SYGVKD. V lost 6 bases, J lost 6 bases, and 4 bases stayed unmatched. The length of the CDR3 is 14 residues. The CDR3 spells CAIRGLAGEFEQYF. As DNA, the CDR3 is TGTGCCATCAGGGGACTAGCGGGGGAATTCGAGCAGTACTTC.

The chain employs TRBV7-2 and TRBJ1-3; D perhaps matches TRBD1 (6 bases). The CDR3 has 19 amino acids. V gave up 2 bases and J gave up 2 bases, with 22 bases separating them. The germline gives CDR1 SGHTA, CDR2 FQGNSA. In DNA, the CDR3 is TGTGCCAGCAGCTTAAGATATCAGACAGGTGGATCGGCTGGAAACACCATATATTTT. This translates into CASSLRYQTGGSAGNTIYF.

This clone was seen a single time. V and J are TRBV19 and TRBJ1-1; no firm D call. The germline CDR1 and CDR2 sequences are LNHDA and SQIVND (reference sequence). V shed 8 bases and J shed 0 bases, with 13 bases lying between them. This CDR3 comprises 14 residues. In DNA, the CDR3 is TGTGCCAGTGGGCCGACGGTCATGAACACTGAAGCTTTCTTT. It codes for CASGPTVMNTEAFF.

This clone was detected only once. V gene TRBV10-2 combines with J gene TRBJ1-4, with 8 bases fitting TRBD1. This CDR3 contains 13 residues. Per germline, CDR1 WSHSY and CDR2 SAAADI. The V gene end was trimmed by 6 bases and the J gene end by 7 bases; junction bases not matched to a gene: 4. The CDR3 sequence is CASSPGGGEKLFF. The CDR3 DNA follows: TGCGCCAGCAGCCCAGGGGGCGGTGAAAAACTGTTTTTT.

The chain has TRBV7-2 and TRBJ1-5, with D tentatively TRBD1 (5 bases). Germline V gene lookup returns CDR1 SGHTA and CDR2 FQGNSA. V lost 5 bases and J 2 bases, leaving 13 bases between the germline ends. The CDR3 length is 15 residues. CDR3 in amino acids: CASSPRDQGNQPQHF. The CDR3 region has the DNA TGTGCCAGCAGCCCGCGGGACCAAGGCAATCAGCCCCAGCATTTT.

This clone appeared a single time. The rearrangement links TRBV6-1 to TRBJ2-5; the match to TRBD1 covers 10 bases. This CDR3 contains 15 residues. Germline-derived CDR1 and CDR2 are MNHNS and SASEGT. The trim removed 6 bases at V and 7 bases at J, leaving 11 bases unmatched. The CDR3 DNA follows: TGTGCCAGCAGCAACGGACAGGGGGTAATGCGGACCCAGTACTTC. Amino acids: CASSNGQGVMRTQYF.

This clone was observed a handful of times. The chain recombines TRBV11-3 with TRBJ1-1; D call uncertain. From germline, CDR1 is SGHNT and CDR2 YENEEA. Trimming took off 3 bases at V and 7 bases at J, with 6 bases between the two ends. The length of the CDR3 is 11 residues. CDR3: CASSFRSEAFF. The CDR3 coding sequence is TGTGCCAGCAGCTTTCGTAGTGAAGCTTTCTTT.

The V and J genes are TRBV4-2 and TRBJ1-2; D not certain. The V end was cut by 0 bases, the J end by 4 bases, with 12 bases between. The CDR3 runs 15 residues. Germline assignment: CDR1 LGHNA and CDR2 YNFKEQ. The CDR3 loop is CASSQDRGFGYGYTF. The CDR3 DNA reads as TGTGCCAGCAGCCAAGATCGGGGATTCGGCTATGGCTACACCTTC.

This chain uses TRBV7-9 with TRBJ1-5; D is perhaps TRBD1 (5 bases). The CDR3 is made up of 12 amino acids. V was shortened by 8 bases and J by 2 bases, with 7 bases between the two germline ends. CDR1 SEHNR and CDR2 FQNEAQ come from the germline V gene (reference sequence). The CDR3 nucleotides read TGTGCCAGCCAGGGTGGCAATCAGCCCCAGCATTTT. Its translation: CASQGGNQPQHF.

The chain joins TRBV19 to TRBJ1-2, with TRBD1 as a possible D gene (5 bases). V was clipped by 3 bases and J by 8 bases, with 19 bases between them. Germline-derived CDR1 and CDR2 are LNHDA and SQIVND (reference sequence). The CDR3 consists of 15 residues. This CDR3 is CASSISGTKLVGYTF. Here the CDR3 DNA reads TGTGCCAGTAGTATTTCGGGGACTAAGCTAGTCGGCTACACCTTC. The whole variable domain, remainder taken from reference TRBV19 and TRBJ1-2, is DGGITQSPKYLFRKEGQNVTLSCEQNLNHDAMYWYRQDPGQGLRLIYYSQIVNDFQKGDIAEGYSVSREKKESFPLTVTSAQKNPTAFYLCASSISGTKLVGYTFGSGTRLTVV.

This chain links TRBV19 with TRBJ2-2; no definite D call. The V and J ends lost 11 bases and 8 bases respectively, with 6 bases between them. The CDR3 runs to 9 residues. Germline V gene sequence: CDR1 LNHDA, CDR2 SQIVND (reference sequence). The CDR3 DNA sequence: TGTGCCTGTCGGGGGGAGCTGTTTTTT. It codes for CACRGELFF. Complete variable domain (other parts from reference TRBV19 and TRBJ2-2): DGGITQSPKYLFRKEGQNVTLSCEQNLNHDAMYWYRQDPGQGLRLIYYSQIVNDFQKGDIAEGYSVSREKKESFPLTVTSAQKNPTAFYLCACRGELFFGEGSRLTVL.

The chain combines TRBV9 with TRBJ2-7; a weak D match, TRBD2 (5 bases). This CDR3 comprises 15 residues. Trimming took 0 bases from V and 5 from J, leaving 15 bases between them. Germline V gives CDR1 SGDLS, CDR2 YYNGEE. The CDR3 loop reads CASSVGGRVFHEQYF. DNA for the CDR3: TGTGCCAGCAGCGTAGGAGGGAGAGTCTTCCACGAGCAGTACTTC.

The chain couples TRBV2 to TRBJ2-5, with a weak D call TRBD1 (5 bases). Per germline, CDR1 SNHLY and CDR2 FYNNEI. The ends were cut back, 4 bases at V and 2 bases at J, with 11 bases in the middle. This CDR3 region has 14 residues. CDR3 DNA sequence: TGTGCCAGCAGTGTAATAAGGGGTCAAGAGACCCAGTACTTC. Amino acids: CASSVIRGQETQYF.

J is TRBJ1-2 and V is TRBV7-2, with a weak D call TRBD1 (6 bases). Germline V lookup: CDR1 SGHTA, CDR2 FQGNSA. The CDR3 extends over 13 amino acids. Trimming stripped 4 bases from V and 1 base from J, with 7 bases between. The CDR3 reads CASSSDSNYGYTF. The CDR3 nucleotides read TGTGCCAGCAGCTCGGACAGTAACTATGGCTACACCTTC. Complete variable domain (other parts from reference TRBV7-2 and TRBJ1-2): GAGVSQSPSNKVTEKGKDVELRCDPISGHTALYWYRQSLGQGLEFLIYFQGNSAPDKSGLPSDRFSAERTGGSVSTLTIQRTQQEDSAVYLCASSSDSNYGYTFGSGTRLTVV.

The chain couples TRBV5-5 to TRBJ2-2; TRBD1 matches 7 bases. Germline assignment: CDR1 SGHKS and CDR2 YYEKEE (reference sequence). V lost 4 bases to trimming and J lost 2 bases; unmatched junction nucleotides: 8. The length of the CDR3 is 16 residues. The CDR3 DNA follows: TGTGCCAGCAGCCCATGGGACAGATCTAACACCGGGGAGCTGTTTTTT. Its protein product is CASSPWDRSNTGELFF.

V is TRBV10-3 and J is TRBJ2-3, with 10 positions matching TRBD2. V trimming: 0 bases; J trimming: 1 base; junction bases outside the gene matches: 13. Per germline, CDR1 ENHRY and CDR2 SYGVKD. The CDR3 length is 20 residues. CDR3 region: CAISESVPSGGKGGTDTQYF. In nucleotides, the CDR3 is TGTGCCATCAGTGAGTCGGTTCCTAGCGGGGGAAAGGGGGGCACAGATACGCAGTATTTT.